The next 20 T cell receptor beta chains were all read from a single sample in a study of radiation and T cells in renal cell carcinoma (dated by TCRdb to 2018 to 2020). The time point label here, explained by the study, means: tumor resected at nephrectomy. The sample's treatment or condition label is to be understood as: treatment-naive control, cytoreductive nephrectomy. Library creation used the immunoSEQ multiplex PCR assay. TCRdb provides this immuneACCESS table in a form limited to in-frame rearrangements. Some clones are lacking; in checked studies, under half of them reflect an unresolved V gene, and why the rest are absent is not known. The sample table records roughly 18,000 clones; approximately 62% of these occur just once. Jointly, the top ten make up about 33% of the sample. The sample was tumor tissue, taken from a patient whose treatment was nephrectomy without radiotherapy. The receptors originated from a man in his forties or fifties with renal cell carcinoma.

The sample holds one count of this clone. V gene TRBV29-1 combines with J gene TRBJ2-1; 9 nucleotides align to TRBD2. This CDR3 region has 18 residues. V lost 0 bases, J lost 8 bases, and 17 bases stayed unmatched. Germline V lookup: CDR1 SQVTM, CDR2 ANQGSEA. Here the CDR3 reads CSVEDLVASGAMWDEQFF. The CDR3 DNA follows: TGCAGCGTTGAAGATTTGGTGGCTAGCGGGGCGATGTGGGATGAGCAGTTCTTC.

This clone has a handful of counts. In DNA form, the CDR3 reads TGTGCCAGTAGTACGTCCGGAGAACCGGGACAGGAAAACAATGAGCAGTTCTTC. Amino acids: CASSTSGEPGQENNEQFF. This sequence joins TRBV19 and TRBJ2-1; 8 bases are a match to TRBD1. CDR1 LNHDA and CDR2 SQIVND come from the germline V gene (reference sequence). The CDR3 is made up of 18 amino acids. The V segment lost 4 bases and the J segment 5 bases; nucleotides outside the gene matches: 16.

V usage is TRBV10-2 and J usage is TRBJ2-7, with D perhaps assigned TRBD1 or TRBD2 (5 bases each). Germline CDR1 WSHSY, CDR2 SAAADI. V lost 5 bases, J lost 6 bases, and 17 bases lay in between. The CDR3 consists of 14 residues. CDR3 coding DNA: TGCGCCAGCAGTCTTGCCGGGGAAGGGACCGAGCAGTACTTC. Translated: CASSLAGEGTEQYF.

The chain has TRBV7-2 and TRBJ2-7; D gene unclear. Trimming took off 5 bases at V and 6 bases at J, with 8 bases between the two ends. The V gene's germline CDR1 is SGHTA and CDR2 FQGNSA. The CDR3 extends over 11 amino acids. The chain's CDR3 is CASSQRGEQYF. Here the CDR3 DNA reads TGTGCCAGCAGCCAAAGAGGCGAGCAGTACTTC.

V is TRBV15 and J is TRBJ1-5; 10 bases fit TRBD1. The germline CDR1 and CDR2 sequences are LNHNV and YYDKDF (reference sequence). Trimming removed 4 bases from V and 7 bases from J; junction bases left unmatched: 7. The CDR3 loop spans 15 amino acids. CDR3 bases: TGTGCCACCAGCACCCCGGGACAGGGGAACCAGCCCCAGCATTTT. It yields the protein CATSTPGQGNQPQHF. Full variable domain (rest looked up from reference TRBV15 and TRBJ1-5): DAMVIQNPRYQVTQFGKPVTLSCSQTLNHNVMYWYQQKSSQAPKLLFHYYDKDFNNEADTPDNFQSRRPNTSFCFLDIRSPGLGDTAMYLCATSTPGQGNQPQHFGDGTRLSIL.

CDR3 in amino acids: CASSSTSGGNAFGLGYEQYF. CDR3 DNA sequence: TGTGCCAGCAGTTCCACTAGCGGGGGGAATGCGTTCGGGCTAGGCTACGAGCAGTACTTC. This rearrangement joins TRBV2 to TRBJ2-7; 12 nucleotides line up with TRBD2. The CDR3 is 20 amino acids. J lost 3 bases, V lost 5 bases, and 20 bases had no gene match. Germline CDR1 is SNHLY and CDR2 is FYNNEI.

This clone was counted only a few times. CDR3 DNA: TGTGCCAGCAGCTACCGGGACAGGGGCACGAATGAAAAACTGTTTTTT. Translation gives CASSYRDRGTNEKLFF. The chain recombines TRBV7-9 with TRBJ1-4; 10 bases line up with TRBD1. Trimming at V came to 4 bases and at J to 5 bases, leaving 7 bases not matched to a gene. Germline CDR1 reads SEHNR; CDR2 reads FQNEAQ (reference sequence). The CDR3 length is 16 residues.

V and J are TRBV5-6 and TRBJ2-7; perhaps D is TRBD1 or TRBD2 (5 bases each). Germline V CDR1 and CDR2: SGHDT, YYEEEE. V gave up 3 bases and J gave up 3 bases, with 16 bases separating them. This CDR3 contains 15 residues. CDR3 in amino acids: CASSSPGRKIYEQYF. For the CDR3, the DNA is TGTGCCAGCAGCTCCCCGGGACGCAAAATCTACGAGCAGTACTTC.

The chain links TRBV7-2 to TRBJ2-7, with TRBD2 matching 7 bases. Germline V gene lookup returns CDR1 SGHTA and CDR2 FQGNSA. Losses at the gene ends were 1 base for V and 2 bases for J; bases not matched to a gene: 5. The CDR3 has 15 residues. CDR3 DNA sequence: TGTGCCAGCAGCTTAGGCGGGAGTAAGACCTACGAGCAGTACTTC. Protein sequence: CASSLGGSKTYEQYF.

The chain couples TRBV10-3 to TRBJ1-5; no reliable D call. The germline V gene encodes CDR1 ENHRY and CDR2 SYGVKD. This CDR3 is built from 15 residues. With 2 bases removed from V and 0 bases from J, the gap between germline ends came to 8 bases. The CDR3 protein is CAISESPNSNQPQHF. CDR3 coding DNA: TGTGCCATCAGTGAGAGCCCTAATAGCAATCAGCCCCAGCATTTT.

The chain links TRBV5-6 to TRBJ2-2, with 8 positions matching TRBD1. Germline CDR1 reads SGHDT; CDR2 reads YYEEEE. CDR3 length: 12 residues. With 0 bases clipped from V and 13 bases from J, the junction kept 2 bases outside the gene matches. CDR3 in DNA: TGTGCCAGCAGCTTGGTGGGACAGGTGCTGTTTTTT. Its protein is CASSLVGQVLFF.

A few counts support this clone. The chain has TRBV14 and TRBJ2-2; tentative D call: TRBD2 (6 bases). Germline values: CDR1 SGHDN, CDR2 FVKESK. CDR3 size: 13 residues. The V end was cut by 6 bases, the J end by 4 bases, with 9 bases between. The CDR3 region has the DNA TGTGCCAGCAGAGTTAGCGGCACCGGGGAGCTGTTTTTT. It yields the protein CASRVSGTGELFF.

This rearrangement joins TRBV4-1 to TRBJ1-6; D is unclear. This CDR3 has 13 residues. CDR1 and CDR2 (germline): MGHRA, YSYEKL. Trimming took 0 bases from V and 7 from J, leaving 4 bases between them. The CDR3 protein is CASSQEGNSPLHF. The CDR3 DNA reads as TGCGCCAGCAGCCAAGAAGGGAATTCACCCCTCCACTTT.

This rearrangement joins TRBV30 to TRBJ1-2; D is unresolved. V lost 8 bases and J 4 bases, leaving 14 bases between the germline ends. Germline V lookup: CDR1 GTSNPN, CDR2 SVGIG (reference sequence). This CDR3 contains 12 residues. This CDR3 reads CAHGEAGYGYTF. The DNA for the CDR3 is TGTGCCCATGGAGAGGCGGGCTATGGCTACACCTTC.

This clone was seen more than once but under ten times. The genes are TRBV15 and TRBJ1-1, with D hard to call. The length of the CDR3 is 12 residues. Trimming took off 1 base at V and 5 bases at J, with 5 bases between the two ends. Germline CDR1 reads LNHNV; CDR2 reads YYDKDF (reference sequence). The CDR3 protein is CATSRAGTEAFF. The CDR3 DNA follows: TGTGCCACCAGCAGAGCCGGGACTGAAGCTTTCTTT.

This sequence joins TRBV7-9 and TRBJ2-7, with 9 bases matching TRBD2. Germline CDR1 and CDR2: SEHNR and FQNEAQ (reference sequence). CDR3 length: 15 amino acids. The ends lost 5 bases at V and 0 bases at J; junction bases unmatched: 5. In DNA, the CDR3 is TGTGCCAGCAGCCCGCGCGGGGGGGACTCCTACGAGCAGTACTTC. Translating it yields CASSPRGGDSYEQYF.

V is TRBV30 and J is TRBJ2-7; D is possibly TRBD1 or TRBD2 (5 bases each). Germline V gives CDR1 GTSNPN, CDR2 SVGIG (reference sequence). V lost 4 bases to trimming and J lost 2 bases, with 15 bases between them. The CDR3 loop spans 14 amino acids. CDR3 bases: TGTGCCTGGAAGACGGGGACGGATACCTACGAGCAGTACTTC. Translated: CAWKTGTDTYEQYF. Full variable domain (remainder filled in from reference TRBV30 and TRBJ2-7): SQTIHQWPATLVQPVGSPLSLECTVEGTSNPNLYWYRQAAGRGLQLLFYSVGIGQISSEVPQNLSASRPQDRQFILSSKKLLLSDSGFYLCAWKTGTDTYEQYFGPGTRLTVT.

This clone showed up just a few times. This chain joins TRBV30 and TRBJ1-1, with D hard to call. CDR1 GTSNPN and CDR2 SVGIG come from the germline V gene (reference sequence). Trimming removed 1 base at V and 1 base at J, with 7 bases between. CDR3 size: 13 residues. DNA for the CDR3: TGTGCCTGGAGTGGAGGGTGGAACACTGAAGCTTTCTTT. Protein product: CAWSGGWNTEAFF.

The chain links TRBV7-8 to TRBJ2-7; the match to TRBD1 covers 10 bases. With V trimmed by 4 bases and J by 2 bases, 2 bases remained unmatched. The germline V gene encodes CDR1 SGHVS and CDR2 FQNEAQ. The CDR3 has 14 residues. CDR3 sequence (DNA): TGTGCCAGCAGCTCCGGGACAGGGGCCTACGAGCAGTACTTC. The encoded protein is CASSSGTGAYEQYF.

The chain recombines TRBV2 with TRBJ1-5, with D possibly matching TRBD1 (5 bases). The CDR3 has 14 amino acids. V was clipped by 6 bases and J by 9 bases, with 18 bases between them. Germline CDR1 and CDR2: SNHLY and FYNNEI. The CDR3 DNA reads TGTGCCAGCAGAGCAACAGGTCCACGGTCGCCCCAGCATTTT. Protein sequence: CASRATGPRSPQHF.